This TCR beta chain was sequenced during a study of OX40 agonist ivuxolimab in advanced cancers. Study information: Patients got intravenous ivuxolimab at 0.01 to 10 mg/kg every 2 weeks.

TCRdb keeps only in-frame clones here, not all; method: immunoSEQ multiplex PCR. The table includes approximately 75,000 clones, under 95% detected once. Germline V gives CDR1 MDHEN, CDR2 SYDVKM. The CDR3 consists of 14 residues. Trimming took 7 bases from V and 1 from J, leaving 14 bases between them. The material sequenced was CD4+ or CD8+ T cells sorted from blood, taken in a trial of the OX40 agonist ivuxolimab. This receptor was obtained from an adult with an advanced solid tumor such as melanoma, head and neck, liver or kidney cancer. V gene TRBV28 combines with J gene TRBJ2-7; TRBD1 or TRBD2 may be the D gene (6 bases each). CDR3 nucleotide sequence: TGTGCCAGCATCCCTTCGGGGGCTTCCTACGAGCAGTACTTC. Its protein product is CASIPSGASYEQYF.